Detailed here is one TCR beta chain. The data are from a study of CD8 T cells in Susac syndrome. Sequencing of TCR beta was performed on blood CD8+ T cells and on blood CD4+ T cells. It was negative isolation that provided the CD8+ and CD4+ T cells, whereas TEMRA cells were enriched by FACS. cDNA came from approximately 0.5 to 1 ug RNA primed by random hexamers. TCRdb re-called the immunoSEQ multiplex PCR reads with MiXCR, one entry per CDR3 protein. The sample comprises under 550,000 distinct CDR3 sequences, more than 70% of which are singletons, and under 0.15% rests with the top ten. The sequence was collected from a human donor with multiple sclerosis. Material for sequencing was CD8+ T cells from PBMCs.

The CDR3 reads CSARDQGTPSSYNEQFF. CDR3 sequence (DNA): TGCAGTGCTAGAGACCAGGGGACTCCGAGCTCCTACAATGAGCAGTTCTTC. The rearrangement links TRBV20-1 to TRBJ2-1; D tentatively reads TRBD1 or TRBD2 (6 bases each). The germline gives CDR1 DFQATT, CDR2 SNEGSKA (reference sequence). The CDR3 spans 17 residues. Between the trimmed V and J ends, which lost 0 bases and 0 bases, there was a span of 15 bases.